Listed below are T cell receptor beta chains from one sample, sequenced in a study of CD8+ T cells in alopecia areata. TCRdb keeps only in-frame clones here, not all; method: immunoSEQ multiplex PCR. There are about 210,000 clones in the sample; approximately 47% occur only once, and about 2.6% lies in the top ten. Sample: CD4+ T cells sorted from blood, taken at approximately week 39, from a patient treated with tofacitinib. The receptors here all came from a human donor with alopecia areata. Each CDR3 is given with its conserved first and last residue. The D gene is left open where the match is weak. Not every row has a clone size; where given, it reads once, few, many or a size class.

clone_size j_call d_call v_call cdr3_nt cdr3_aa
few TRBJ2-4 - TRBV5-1 TGCGCCAGCAGGGGAGAAAACATTCAGTACTTC CASRGENIQYF
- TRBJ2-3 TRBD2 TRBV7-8 TGTGCCAGCAGCCTAACGGGACTAGCGGAGGGTACGCAGTATTTT CASSLTGLAEGTQYF
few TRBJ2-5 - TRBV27 TGTGCCAGCAGTTTACAAGGGCCCCAAGAGACCCAGTACTTC CASSLQGPQETQYF
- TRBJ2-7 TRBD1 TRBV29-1 TGCAGCGTTGTGGGGGGGACAGGGGCCTACGAGCAGTACTTC CSVVGGTGAYEQYF
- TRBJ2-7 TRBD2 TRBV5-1 TGCGCCAGCAGCACCGGGACTAGCGGCGAAGGGCAGTACTTC CASSTGTSGEGQYF
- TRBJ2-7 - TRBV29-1 TGCAGCGTTATCACGAGCTACGAGCAGTACTTC CSVITSYEQYF
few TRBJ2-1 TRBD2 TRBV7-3 TGTGCCAGCAGCCCCTCCGGGACTAGCGGCTACAATGAGCAGTTCTTC CASSPSGTSGYNEQFF
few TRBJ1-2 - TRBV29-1 TGCAGCGTCGGAACCGGGACGCTATTGGATGGCTACACCTTC CSVGTGTLLDGYTF
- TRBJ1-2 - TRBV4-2 TGTGCCAGCAGCCAAGGGATCTCTAGTCTGAGCTACACCTTC CASSQGISSLSYTF
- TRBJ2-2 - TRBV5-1 TGCGCCAGCAGCGGACGGTTGAGGGGTTCCGGGGAGCTGTTTTTT CASSGRLRGSGELFF
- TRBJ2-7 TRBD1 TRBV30 TGTGCCTGGAGTATGGACAGGGGGGTGCAGTACTTC CAWSMDRGVQYF
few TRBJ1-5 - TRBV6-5 TGTGCCAGCAATAACCCCGGGGTGCCCCAGCATTTT CASNNPGVPQHF
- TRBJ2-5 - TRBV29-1 TGCAGCGTTGAAGCTACGGGAGAGACCCAGTACTTC CSVEATGETQYF
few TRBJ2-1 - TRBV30 TGTGCCTGGAGTGTAACCCCGAGCAGGGGGGTCTTC CAWSVTPSRGVF
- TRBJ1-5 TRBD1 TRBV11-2 TGTGCCAGCAGCTTAGATGGACAGGGCAATCAGCCCCAGCATTTT CASSLDGQGNQPQHF
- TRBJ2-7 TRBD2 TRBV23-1 TGCGCCAGCAGTCACCCGGGACATAGCGAACCGGGACTAGCGGGACACGAGCAGTACTTC CASSHPGHSEPGLAGHEQYF
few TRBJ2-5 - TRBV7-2 TGTGCCAGCAGCTACAGGACTCAAGAGACCCAGTACTTC CASSYRTQETQYF
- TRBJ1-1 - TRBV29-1 TGCAGCGTTGAATTTACTCGATCGGAAGCTTTCTTT CSVEFTRSEAFF
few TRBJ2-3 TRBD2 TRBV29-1 TGCAGCGTTGGGACTAGGAGTGCAGATACGCAGTATTTT CSVGTRSADTQYF
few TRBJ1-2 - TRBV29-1 TGCAGCGTTACGGGTGACAGGACCGGCTACACCTTC CSVTGDRTGYTF
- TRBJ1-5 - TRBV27 TGTGCCAGCAGTAAAGGAAATCAGCCCCAGCATTTT CASSKGNQPQHF
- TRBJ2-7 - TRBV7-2 TGTGCCAGCAGCATAACTATGACAGCCTCCTGGGGCGAGCAGTACTTC CASSITMTASWGEQYF
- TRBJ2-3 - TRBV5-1 TGCGCCAGCAGCTTGGGACGGGTGGATACGCAGTATTTT CASSLGRVDTQYF
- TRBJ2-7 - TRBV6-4 TGTGCCAGCAGTGAGCCGACGGGCGAGCAGTACTTC CASSEPTGEQYF
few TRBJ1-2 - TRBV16 TGTGCCAGCAGCCAACTCCAGAGACAGGTGGGCTACACCTTC CASSQLQRQVGYTF
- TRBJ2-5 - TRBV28 TGTGCCAGCAGCCTCCGGGTCGGGGCTAAAGAGACCCAGTACTTC CASSLRVGAKETQYF
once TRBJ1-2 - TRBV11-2 TGTGCCAGCAGCCAGGACAGTAGCTATGGCTACACCTTC CASSQDSSYGYTF
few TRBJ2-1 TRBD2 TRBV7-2 TGTGCCAGCAGCTCGGGACTAGCGGGAGCTCTAGGTGATGAGCAGTTCTTC CASSSGLAGALGDEQFF
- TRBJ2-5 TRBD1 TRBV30 TGTGCCTGGAGTGTAGGGGACAGGGACCAAGAGACCCAGTACTTC CAWSVGDRDQETQYF
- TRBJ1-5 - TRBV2 TGTGCCAGCAGGGGGGGGAACAGTAATAGCAATCAGCCCCAGCATTTT CASRGGNSNSNQPQHF
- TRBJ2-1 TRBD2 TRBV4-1 TGCGCCAGCAGCCAACGAGGACTAGCGGGAGGGAGCTCCTACAATGAGCAGTTCTTC CASSQRGLAGGSSYNEQFF
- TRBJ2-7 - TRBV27 TGTGCCAGCAGTTTATCTGCAGGGGCTAGATCCTACGAGCAGTACTTC CASSLSAGARSYEQYF
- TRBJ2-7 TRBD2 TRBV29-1 TGCAGCGCAAGTAGCGGGAGAGGCACCTACGAGCAGTACTTC CSASSGRGTYEQYF
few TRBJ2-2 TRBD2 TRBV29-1 TGCAGCGTTGTGGCTAGCGGGGTGAACACCGGGGAGCTGTTTTTT CSVVASGVNTGELFF
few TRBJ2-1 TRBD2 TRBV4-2 TGTGCCAGCAGCCCCTTAGGACTAGCACCTGAGCAGTTCTTC CASSPLGLAPEQFF
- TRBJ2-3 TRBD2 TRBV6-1 TGTGCCAGCAGTGAAATAGCGGGGACGGTAGATACGCAGTATTTT CASSEIAGTVDTQYF
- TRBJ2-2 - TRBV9 TGTGCCAGCAGCGTTATGATCACCGGGGAGCTGTTTTTT CASSVMITGELFF
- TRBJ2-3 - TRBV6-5 TGTGCCAGCAGCATACACAGGGGCACAGATACGCAGTATTTT CASSIHRGTDTQYF
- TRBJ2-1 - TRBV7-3 TGTGCCAGCAGCTCCACTTATGGCGGGATGAATGAGCAGTTCTTC CASSSTYGGMNEQFF
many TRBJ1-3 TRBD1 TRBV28 TGTGCCAGCAGTGTCACAGGGGGATTCGGAAGAGCCATATATTTT CASSVTGGFGRAIYF
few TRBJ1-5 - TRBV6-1 TGTGCCAGCAGTGAATCCTCAGGGTTGGCCCAGCATTTT CASSESSGLAQHF
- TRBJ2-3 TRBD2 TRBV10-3 TGTGCCATCAGCGCCCTCGGACTAGCGGATACAGATACGCAGTATTTT CAISALGLADTDTQYF
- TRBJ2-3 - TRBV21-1 TGTGCCAGCAGCAAAGCAGGAGCGGGGGATAGCACAGATACGCAGTATTTT CASSKAGAGDSTDTQYF
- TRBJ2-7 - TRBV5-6 TGTGCCAGCAGCCACGGACGGAGACCCACCTACGAGCAGTACTTC CASSHGRRPTYEQYF
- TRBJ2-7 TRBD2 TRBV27 TGTGCCAGCAGCGGGAGGGCCTCCTACGAGCAGTACTTC CASSGRASYEQYF
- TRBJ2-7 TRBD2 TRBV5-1 TGCGCCAGCAGCTTAGTCGCGGGAGGTCCCTACGAGCAGTACTTC CASSLVAGGPYEQYF
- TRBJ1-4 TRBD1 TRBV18 TGTGCCAGCTCACCGACAGGACAGGGGAATGAAAAACTGTTTTTT CASSPTGQGNEKLFF
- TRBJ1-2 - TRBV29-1 TGCAGCGTTGGCGGGGTAGGCTTCTATGGCTACACCTTC CSVGGVGFYGYTF
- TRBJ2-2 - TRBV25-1 TGTGCCACCCGGCGAGCAAACACCGGGGAGCTGTTTTTT CATRRANTGELFF
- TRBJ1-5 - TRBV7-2 TGTGCCAGCAGCTTCCGGGTTAGCAATCAGCCCCAGCATTTT CASSFRVSNQPQHF
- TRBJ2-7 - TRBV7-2 TGTGCCAGCAGCTTAACCTACCAATTGACCTACGAGCAGTACTTC CASSLTYQLTYEQYF
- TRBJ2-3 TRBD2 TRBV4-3 TGCGCCAGCAGCCAAGAAGCTAGCGGCCGCACAGATACGCAGTATTTT CASSQEASGRTDTQYF
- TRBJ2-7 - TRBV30 TGTGCCTGGAAGTCGGAGAGGACCGAGCAGTACTTC CAWKSERTEQYF
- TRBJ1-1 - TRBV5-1 TGCGCCAGCACAGGCGGACAGAACACTGAAGCTTTCTTT CASTGGQNTEAFF
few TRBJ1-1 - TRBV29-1 TGCAGCGTTGATAAAGTCCTTTCCGGCGGGGCTTTCTTT CSVDKVLSGGAFF
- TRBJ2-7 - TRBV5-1 TGCGCCAGCAGCCCTCTGGGAGGACAGAACTACGAGCAGTACTTC CASSPLGGQNYEQYF
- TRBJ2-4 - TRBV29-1 TGCAGCGCAAGGACAGCACTAGCCAAAAACATTCAGTACTTC CSARTALAKNIQYF